One sample yielded the 31 T cell receptor beta chains listed below, sequenced in a study of T-cell memory formation after mild COVID-19. TCRdb used MiXCR to reprocess the 5' RACE reads, holding one entry per CDR3 protein. This table has around 250,000 distinct CDR3 sequences, roughly 16% appearing once. The sample taken for sequencing was PBMCs or a T cell subset sorted from them (not recorded which). The source is a man younger than 35 who had mild COVID-19 (a few samples of this study predate the infection). Cell type and time point are not known.

The rearrangement joins TRBV5-1 to TRBJ2-5; 11 nucleotides match TRBD1. The CDR3 extends over 14 amino acids. From germline, CDR1 is SGHRS and CDR2 YFSETQ. The V gene end was trimmed by 5 bases and the J gene end by 3 bases; junction bases not matched to a gene: 3. CDR3 bases: TGCGCCAGCAGTCGGGACAGGGGGAAAGAGACCCAGTACTTC. This encodes CASSRDRGKETQYF. Based on the CDR3 plus reference TRBV5-1 and TRBJ2-5, the full variable domain is KAGVTQTPRYLIKTRGQQVTLSCSPISGHRSVSWYQQTPGQGLQFLFEYFSETQRNKGNFPGRFSGRQFSNSRSEMNVSTLELGDSALYLCASSRDRGKETQYFGPGTRLLVL.

The table lists this clonotype with a few counts. J is TRBJ2-3 and V is TRBV6-5, with a possible D match to TRBD1 (6 bases). This CDR3 comprises 13 residues. The V gene's germline CDR1 is MNHEY and CDR2 SVGAGI. Trimming removed 5 bases at V and 6 bases at J, with 12 bases between. CDR3 region: CASSMGAKDTQYF. The CDR3 nucleotides read TGTGCCAGCAGTATGGGGGCGAAGGATACGCAGTATTTT.

The table lists this clonotype with a count of one. CDR3 nucleotides: TGTGCCAGCAGTAAGGGGACATTAGGAGAGACCCAGTACTTC. This gives the protein CASSKGTLGETQYF. The V and J genes are TRBV6-2 or TRBV6-3 and TRBJ2-5; D perhaps matches TRBD1 (6 bases). Deletions cut 5 bases from V and 4 bases from J, with 14 bases between. The V gene's germline CDR1 is MNHEY and CDR2 SVGEGT. CDR3 length: 14 residues.

The V call is TRBV29-1, the J call TRBJ1-2, with D possibly TRBD1 on 6 matching bases. Germline CDR1 is SQVTM and CDR2 is ANQGSEA. The CDR3 spans 16 residues. V lost 5 bases to trimming and J lost 1 base, with 20 bases between them. The CDR3 nucleotides read TGCAGCGTTCCCACCCGGGGACACACGATTAACTATGGCTACACCTTC. Its protein product is CSVPTRGHTINYGYTF.

This clonotype was observed a few times. The J gene is TRBJ2-1, the V gene TRBV6-2 or TRBV6-3, with TRBD2 matching 9 bases. Germline V gene data show CDR1 as MNHEY and CDR2 as SVGEGT. The CDR3 has 14 residues. V shed 6 bases and J 7 bases; nucleotides not matched to a gene: 7. The CDR3 bases are TGTGCCAGCAGGAAGCGGGGGGCCAGGAATGAGCAGTTCTTC. Translating it yields CASRKRGARNEQFF.

This clonotype was recorded many times. The CDR3 reads CASSSLGTSGVTYNEQFF. Written as DNA, the CDR3 is TGTGCCAGCAGCTCCCTTGGGACTAGCGGGGTAACCTACAATGAGCAGTTCTTC. The chain uses TRBV7-2 and TRBJ2-1, with 13 nucleotides matching TRBD2. The CDR3 totals 18 residues. In germline, CDR1 is SGHTA, CDR2 FQGNSA. The V segment lost 4 bases and the J segment 2 bases; nucleotides outside the gene matches: 8.

The table lists this clonotype with many counts. This chain joins TRBV4-2 and TRBJ2-7; D assignment may be TRBD1 or TRBD2 (5 bases each). This CDR3 is 15 amino acids long. The germline V and J ends were trimmed by 4 bases and 0 bases, with 13 bases remaining between them. CDR1 LGHNA and CDR2 YNFKEQ come from the germline V gene. The CDR3 region is CASSPGTESSYEQYF. As DNA, the CDR3 is TGTGCCAGCAGCCCGGGGACCGAGAGCTCCTACGAGCAGTACTTC.

CDR3 sequence (DNA): TGTGCCAGCTCACCACCCCAGCGGGGGGGCGGTGAGCAGTTCTTC. Protein: CASSPPQRGGGEQFF. V and J are TRBV18 and TRBJ2-1; 10 bases map to TRBD2. The germline CDR1 and CDR2 sequences are KGHSH and LQKENI. CDR3 length: 15 residues. V shed 0 bases, J shed 9 bases, and the junction held 5 bases outside the gene matches.

This clonotype came up many times. The V call is TRBV10-3, the J call TRBJ1-3; D possibly corresponds to TRBD1 (5 bases). This CDR3 has 13 residues. The V gene lost 3 bases and the J gene lost 4 bases, with 7 bases spanning the gap. In germline, CDR1 is ENHRY, CDR2 SYGVKD. In DNA form, the CDR3 reads TGTGCCATCAGTGATGGGGCAGGAAACACCATATATTTT. Its protein is CAISDGAGNTIYF.

This chain connects TRBV6-5 to TRBJ1-2; D is undetermined. CDR3 length equals 14 residues. Trimming left V 5 bases short and J 1 base short, with 11 bases between. Germline V CDR1 and CDR2: MNHEY, SVGAGI. The CDR3: CASSGGPFNYGYTF. DNA for the CDR3: TGTGCCAGCAGTGGTGGCCCCTTTAACTATGGCTACACCTTC.

The V call is TRBV4-3, the J call TRBJ2-7; 9 bases align to TRBD1. J was trimmed by 6 bases and V by 5 bases; bases with no gene match: 8. This CDR3 spans 14 amino acids. CDR1 is LGHNA and CDR2 is YSLEER in the germline V gene. The CDR3, as DNA: TGCGCCAGCAGCTCCGGGACAGGGTGGGCCGAGCAGTACTTC. It encodes CASSSGTGWAEQYF.

The V call is TRBV12-3 or TRBV12-4, the J call TRBJ2-2; D tentatively reads TRBD1 or TRBD2 (5 bases each). The CDR3 totals 15 residues. Trimming removed 5 bases at V and 3 bases at J, with 13 bases between. CDR3 sequence reads: CASSQWGKDTGELFF. The CDR3 DNA follows: TGTGCCAGCAGTCAGTGGGGGAAGGACACCGGGGAGCTGTTTTTT.

This clonotype has a handful of counts. The rearrangement uses TRBV13 and TRBJ2-3, with 10 nucleotides matching TRBD2. The V gene's germline CDR1 is PRHDT and CDR2 FYEKMQ (reference sequence). CDR3 length: 14 amino acids. V was pared by 5 bases and J by 7 bases, with 6 bases of the junction left unmatched. The CDR3 loop reads CASSPRTSGHTQYF. Here the CDR3 DNA reads TGTGCCAGCAGCCCCCGGACTAGCGGTCATACGCAGTATTTT. Full variable domain (outside the CDR3, taken from reference TRBV13 and TRBJ2-3): AAGVIQSPRHLIKEKRETATLKCYPIPRHDTVYWYQQGPGQDPQFLISFYEKMQSDKGSIPDRFSAQQFSDYHSELNMSSLELGDSALYFCASSPRTSGHTQYFGPGTRLTVL.

This clonotype has just a few counts. The chain uses TRBV7-2 and TRBJ1-2; D not resolved. From germline, CDR1 is SGHTA and CDR2 FQGNSA. V lost 5 bases and J 4 bases, leaving 11 bases between the germline ends. CDR3 size: 13 residues. CDR3 residues: CASSTRPSYGYTF. CDR3 DNA: TGTGCCAGCAGCACCCGCCCGAGCTATGGCTACACCTTC. Together with reference TRBV7-2 and TRBJ1-2, the CDR3 gives the full variable domain: GAGVSQSPSNKVTEKGKDVELRCDPISGHTALYWYRQSLGQGLEFLIYFQGNSAPDKSGLPSDRFSAERTGGSVSTLTIQRTQQEDSAVYLCASSTRPSYGYTFGSGTRLTVV.

This clonotype showed up just a few times. The chain has TRBV29-1 and TRBJ2-5; D may be TRBD1 (5 bases). The CDR3 length is 12 residues. The V gene's germline CDR1 is SQVTM and CDR2 ANQGSEA. V shed 5 bases and J shed 1 base, with 8 bases lying between them. The CDR3 region has the DNA TGCAGCGTTCGACAGTTCCAAGAGACCCAGTACTTC. It yields the protein CSVRQFQETQYF.

This clonotype has a single count. The chain combines TRBV6-1 with TRBJ2-1; perhaps TRBD2 as D (6 bases). The CDR3 runs to 14 residues. Trimming pared 5 bases from V and 2 bases from J, leaving 10 bases between. CDR1 is MNHNS, CDR2 SASEGT, per germline. CDR3 in DNA: TGTGCCAGCAGTTGGACTACCCCCTACAATGAGCAGTTCTTC. It codes for CASSWTTPYNEQFF.

There are a few counts of this clonotype. The rearrangement links TRBV7-3 to TRBJ2-5; 9 nucleotides match TRBD2. J lost 5 bases, V lost 5 bases, and 3 bases had no gene match. Germline assignment: CDR1 SGHTA and CDR2 FQGTGA. The CDR3 loop spans 13 amino acids. The CDR3 region is CASSAGGSETQYF. The DNA of the CDR3 is TGTGCCAGCAGCGCGGGAGGGTCGGAGACCCAGTACTTC. Full variable domain (missing parts from reference TRBV7-3 and TRBJ2-5): GAGVSQTPSNKVTEKGKYVELRCDPISGHTALYWYRQSLGQGPEFLIYFQGTGAADDSGLPNDRFFAVRPEGSVSTLKIQRTERGDSAVYLCASSAGGSETQYFGPGTRLLVL.

The chain couples TRBV12-3 or TRBV12-4 to TRBJ2-7; TRBD2 matches 7 bases. J lost 5 bases, V lost 1 base, and 5 bases had no gene match. This CDR3 region has 14 residues. CDR3 in DNA: TGTGCCAGCAGTTTAGGGGGGGGTAGCGACGAGCAGTACTTC. As protein: CASSLGGGSDEQYF.

This chain connects TRBV5-1 to TRBJ2-5, with D possibly matching TRBD2 (6 bases). CDR3 length: 14 amino acids. Germline-derived CDR1 and CDR2 are SGHRS and YFSETQ. The V end lost 3 bases, the J end lost 2 bases, and 11 bases lay between the germline ends. Here the CDR3 DNA reads TGCGCCAGCAGCTCTTCGGGGGATCAAGAGACCCAGTACTTC. Translated, it gives CASSSSGDQETQYF.

This clonotype has a handful of counts. The chain carries TRBV4-1 and TRBJ2-2; D unresolved. This CDR3 has 15 amino acids. Germline lookup yields CDR1 MGHRA and CDR2 YSYEKL. With 1 base removed from V and 1 base from J, the gap between germline ends came to 7 bases. CDR3 loop: CASSQGSRNTGELFF. As DNA, the CDR3 is TGCGCCAGCAGCCAAGGGTCAAGGAACACCGGGGAGCTGTTTTTT.

The chain employs TRBV10-3 and TRBJ2-5; perhaps TRBD2 as D (6 bases). There are 14 residues in the CDR3. The V gene's germline CDR1 is ENHRY and CDR2 SYGVKD. Trimming cost V 5 bases and J 4 bases, with 14 bases left between them. The chain's CDR3 is CAISPKTRLETQYF. The CDR3 nucleotides are TGTGCCATCAGTCCGAAGACTAGGCTAGAGACCCAGTACTTC.

The sample holds a few counts of this clonotype. The chain joins TRBV20-1 to TRBJ2-5; TRBD1 aligns across 8 bases. CDR1 and CDR2 from the germline V gene are DFQATT and SNEGSKA (reference sequence). The V gene end was trimmed by 4 bases and the J gene end by 4 bases; junction bases not matched to a gene: 2. This CDR3 has 12 residues. DNA of the CDR3: TGCAGTGCTACCGGGACAGGAGAGACCCAGTACTTC. This sequence encodes CSATGTGETQYF.

This clonotype turned up a few times. This rearrangement joins TRBV7-8 to TRBJ2-3, with D tentatively TRBD1 (5 bases). Trimming took 5 bases from V and 4 from J, leaving 10 bases between them. The CDR3 is made up of 13 amino acids. The germline V gene has CDR1 SGHVS and CDR2 FQNEAQ. CDR3 region: CASSEGQPDTQYF. As DNA, the CDR3 is TGTGCCAGCAGCGAAGGACAACCAGATACGCAGTATTTT. Full variable domain (outside the CDR3, taken from reference TRBV7-8 and TRBJ2-3): GAGVSQSPRYKVAKRGQDVALRCDPISGHVSLFWYQQALGQGPEFLTYFQNEAQLDKSGLPSDRFFAERPEGSVSTLKIQRTQQEDSAVYLCASSEGQPDTQYFGPGTRLTVL.

The chain combines TRBV19 with TRBJ1-2; D ambiguous. V lost 4 bases, J lost 6 bases, and 9 bases lay in between. Germline CDR1 is LNHDA and CDR2 is SQIVND (reference sequence). The CDR3 sequence is 12 residues long. This chain's CDR3 is CASSSRQDGYTF. CDR3 DNA sequence: TGTGCCAGTAGTAGTCGACAAGATGGCTACACCTTC.

V is TRBV5-1 and J is TRBJ2-1, with D possibly being TRBD1 (6 bases). The germline V gene encodes CDR1 SGHRS and CDR2 YFSETQ. CDR3 size: 14 residues. Trimming shortened V by 5 bases and J by 5 bases, and 14 bases separated the two germline ends. The CDR3 spells CASREQGMHNEQFF. CDR3 sequence (DNA): TGCGCCAGCAGGGAACAGGGTATGCACAATGAGCAGTTCTTC.

J is TRBJ1-1 and V is TRBV29-1; a weak D match, TRBD1 (5 bases). From germline, CDR1 is SQVTM and CDR2 ANQGSEA. The CDR3 has 14 residues. V shed 1 base and J shed 6 bases, with 15 bases lying between them. The CDR3 here is CSVEGSDQGAEAFF. In DNA form, the CDR3 reads TGCAGCGTTGAAGGTTCGGACCAAGGGGCTGAAGCTTTCTTT.

In this sample, this clonotype turned up a few times. The chain is built from TRBV4-1 and TRBJ1-5; 7 bases line up with TRBD1. The length of the CDR3 is 14 residues. Germline trimming cut 1 base from V and 8 bases from J; bases unmatched to any gene: 5. Per the germline V gene, CDR1 is MGHRA and CDR2 is YSYEKL. For the CDR3, the DNA is TGCGCCAGCAGCCAAGGACAGGGAGAGAAGCCCCAGCATTTT. Amino acid sequence: CASSQGQGEKPQHF.

This chain uses TRBV12-3 or TRBV12-4 with TRBJ2-7; D perhaps matches TRBD1 (6 bases). This CDR3 has 15 amino acids. V lost 3 bases and J 3 bases, leaving 15 bases between the germline ends. CDR3 sequence reads: CASSLSPGTIYEQYF. The CDR3 DNA reads as TGTGCCAGCAGTTTGTCGCCGGGGACAATCTACGAGCAGTACTTC.

This clonotype has more than one count but fewer than ten. The J gene is TRBJ2-3, the V gene TRBV7-2; possible D gene TRBD2, 5 bases. V dropped 5 bases and J dropped 4 bases, with 19 bases sitting between them. From germline, CDR1 is SGHTA and CDR2 FQGNSA. CDR3 length equals 16 residues. Here the CDR3 DNA reads TGTGCCAGCAGCCCCGGGAAGGACCTATTCGCAGATACGCAGTATTTT. Translated, it gives CASSPGKDLFADTQYF.

This chain links TRBV2 with TRBJ2-5; 7 nucleotides line up with TRBD1. The CDR3 is 13 residues long. V shed 7 bases, J shed 5 bases, and the junction held 7 bases outside the gene matches. The germline gives CDR1 SNHLY, CDR2 FYNNEI. The CDR3 DNA reads TGTGCCAGCACCGAAGGGACAGATGAGACCCAGTACTTC. The encoded protein is CASTEGTDETQYF. The variable domain in full, completed from reference TRBV2 and TRBJ2-5, reads EPEVTQTPSHQVTQMGQEVILRCVPISNHLYFYWYRQILGQKVEFLVSFYNNEISEKSEIFDDQFSVERPDGSNFTLKIRSTKLEDSAMYFCASTEGTDETQYFGPGTRLLVL.

This clonotype was seen a handful of times. The chain recombines TRBV28 with TRBJ2-5; D remains unclear. With 5 bases removed from V and 1 base from J, the gap between germline ends came to 11 bases. Germline CDR1 and CDR2: MDHEN and SYDVKM. The CDR3 extends over 14 amino acids. CDR3 sequence (DNA): TGTGCCAGCAGTATCCTCCGGGTCCAAGAGACCCAGTACTTC. Amino acid sequence: CASSILRVQETQYF.